This is a list of T cell receptor beta chains from one sample in a study of CD8 T cells in ankylosing spondylitis. TCRdb independently ran MiXCR on the 5' RACE reads; one entry per CDR3 protein. The sample shows roughly 130,000 distinct CDR3 sequences, over 7% of them seen only once. Sequencing input: blood, either unsorted or a sorted T cell fraction (not recorded which). The receptors stem from a male donor with ankylosing spondylitis or in good health (not recorded which). The CDR3 runs from the conserved cysteine through the conserved F or W. D genes are given only for firm matches. Clone size is stated in some rows and not others, as once, few, many or a class when expanded.

j_gene,v_gene,d_gene,abundance,CDR3nt,CDR3aa
TRBJ2-2,TRBV5-6,-,many,TGTGCCAGCAGCGCGCTGGCGGAATCGAACACCGGGGAGCTGTTTTTT,CASSALAESNTGELFF
TRBJ2-7,TRBV7-2,TRBD2,-,TGTGCCAGCAGCTTAGGATCTGTGACTAGCGGATACGAGCAGTACTTC,CASSLGSVTSGYEQYF
TRBJ2-3,TRBV29-1,-,many,TGCAGCGGACGGGGACGGGTCGGAGGGGATACGCAGTATTTT,CSGRGRVGGDTQYF
TRBJ2-5,TRBV7-2,-,-,TGTGCCAGCAGCCGACCGTGGGGGGCAGAAGAGACCCAGTACTTC,CASSRPWGAEETQYF
TRBJ2-1,TRBV20-1,TRBD1,few,TGCAGTGCTAGAGATTTGGGACAGGGGTTCAATGAGCAGTTCTTC,CSARDLGQGFNEQFF
TRBJ2-1,TRBV20-1,-,many,TGCAGTGCTAGAGAGGGTGGGGGGGGCCATGAGCAGTTCTTC,CSAREGGGGHEQFF
TRBJ1-3,TRBV12-3/TRBV12-4,-,many,TGTGCCAGCAGTTTTGGTAGGGGTGGAAACACCATATATTTT,CASSFGRGGNTIYF
TRBJ1-1,TRBV12-3/TRBV12-4,TRBD1,many,TGTGCCAGCAGCTACAGCTTCAGGACAGGGGGCGGCCCTTTCTTT,CASSYSFRTGGGPFF
TRBJ2-1,TRBV5-1,TRBD2,many,TGCGCCAGCAGCTTGGAGGTACTAGCGGGGGAGCAGTTCTTC,CASSLEVLAGEQFF
TRBJ2-5,TRBV5-1,-,many,TGCGCCAGCAGAGCCGGGGAACAAGAGACCCAGTACTTC,CASRAGEQETQYF
TRBJ2-5,TRBV2,-,-,TGTGCCAGCGCACAAGAGTACCAAGAGACCCAGTACTTC,CASAQEYQETQYF